The next 15 T cell receptor beta chains were all read from a single sample in a study of T cell responses to AZD1222 COVID-19 vaccine. Clones were sequenced by immunoSEQ multiplex PCR, and TCRdb holds only the in-frame ones, with some missing. In the table there are about 100,000 clones, around 90% of which are singletons. Sequenced here: peripheral blood, sampled on day 0 of AZD1222 vaccination. These receptors came from an adult in good health.

The chain combines TRBV3-1 (or the pseudogene TRBV3-2) with TRBJ2-7, with TRBD2 matching 9 bases. CDR1 is LGHDT and CDR2 is YNNKEL in the germline V gene (reference sequence). J was trimmed by 2 bases and V by 4 bases; bases with no gene match: 9. The CDR3 has 16 amino acids. Here the CDR3 reads CASSPQMTSGPYEQYF. The CDR3 DNA reads TGTGCCAGCAGCCCACAGATGACTAGCGGCCCCTACGAGCAGTACTTC.

This sequence joins TRBV21-1 and TRBJ2-6; the D call in the table, TRBD1, was not verified against the DNA. TRBV21-1 is termed a pseudogene. The CDR3 spans 18 residues. CDR3 in DNA: TGTGCCAGCAGCAGCACCGGGACAGGGGTGAGTGGGGCCAACGTCCTGACTTTC. Translation gives CASSSTGTGVSGANVLTF.

In its sample, this clone was seen once. The chain joins TRBV18 to TRBJ2-3, with 12 bases fitting TRBD2. Losses at the gene ends were 5 bases for V and 2 bases for J; bases not matched to a gene: 5. CDR1 KGHSH and CDR2 LQKENI come from the germline V gene. This CDR3 comprises 16 residues. CDR3 coding DNA: TGTGCCAGCTCATCGGGACTAGCGGGCACCACAGATACGCAGTATTTT. Protein product: CASSSGLAGTTDTQYF.

V usage is TRBV12-3 or TRBV12-4 and J usage is TRBJ1-5; D uncertain. Trimming left V 5 bases short and J 9 bases short, with 8 bases between. The CDR3 runs 11 residues. The CDR3: CASSLSGPQHF. The CDR3 DNA reads as TGTGCCAGCAGTCTCAGTGGGCCCCAGCATTTT.

The chain is built from TRBV6-6 and TRBJ1-2; a weak D match, TRBD1 (6 bases). Germline V CDR1 and CDR2: MNHNY, SVGAGI (reference sequence). V lost 7 bases and J lost 3, with 12 bases in between. The CDR3 sequence is 13 residues long. CDR3 bases: TGTGCCAGCACCCGGGACAATGACTATGGCTACACCTTC. It yields the protein CASTRDNDYGYTF.

The rearrangement joins TRBV28 to TRBJ1-1; a possible D gene is TRBD1 (5 bases). The CDR3 runs to 13 residues. V was pared by 3 bases and J by 5 bases, with 10 bases between. Germline CDR1 MDHEN, CDR2 SYDVKM. The CDR3 DNA follows: TGTGCCAGCAGTTTCCTCGGGGGGACTGAAGCTTTCTTT. Translation: CASSFLGGTEAFF.

This chain joins TRBV4-2 and TRBJ2-3; D perhaps matches TRBD2 (6 bases). The CDR3 spans 16 residues. Germline V gene lookup returns CDR1 LGHNA and CDR2 YNFKEQ. V was clipped by 1 base and J by 4 bases, with 15 bases between them. Here the CDR3 reads CASSQVGRERSDTQYF. The CDR3, as DNA: TGTGCCAGCAGCCAAGTGGGCCGGGAGCGTTCAGATACGCAGTATTTT.

The chain is built from TRBV29-1 and TRBJ2-3; D may be TRBD1 or TRBD2 (8 bases each). CDR1 is SQVTM and CDR2 is ANQGSEA in the germline V gene. V was shortened by 8 bases and J by 6 bases, with 21 bases between the two germline ends. The CDR3 runs 14 residues. DNA of the CDR3: TGCAGCTCCCAGGGGGCGGGAGGTTTGGATACGCAGTATTTT. The encoded protein is CSSQGAGGLDTQYF.

V gene TRBV11-1 combines with J gene TRBJ1-1; unclear D gene. Germline V lookup: CDR1 SGHAT, CDR2 FQDESV (reference sequence). Trimming left V 3 bases short and J 1 base short, with 6 bases between. This CDR3 has 13 residues. The CDR3 DNA is TGTGCCAGCAGCTTCCAGCCGAACACTGAAGCTTTCTTT. Its protein product is CASSFQPNTEAFF. The full variable domain, with the rest looked up from reference TRBV11-1 and TRBJ1-1, is EAEVAQSPRYKITEKSQAVAFWCDPISGHATLYWYRQILGQGPELLVQFQDESVVDDSQLPKDRFSAERLKGVDSTLKIQPAELGDSAMYLCASSFQPNTEAFFGQGTRLTVV.

The CDR3 DNA sequence: TGTGCCAGCAGCTTGGGGGGATATGGCTACACCTTC. Translated, it gives CASSLGGYGYTF. The genes are TRBV5-6 and TRBJ1-2, with D hard to call. V lost 0 bases, J lost 5 bases, and 5 bases lay in between. The CDR3 is made up of 12 amino acids. In germline, CDR1 is SGHDT, CDR2 YYEEEE. Drawing the rest from reference TRBV5-6 and TRBJ1-2, the complete variable domain is DAGVTQSPTHLIKTRGQQVTLRCSPKSGHDTVSWYQQALGQGPQFIFQYYEEEERQRGNFPDRFSGHQFPNYSSELNVNALLLGDSALYLCASSLGGYGYTFGSGTRLTVV.

The chain combines TRBV5-1 with TRBJ2-7; 9 positions match TRBD2. Trimming at V came to 0 bases and at J to 5 bases, leaving 3 bases not matched to a gene. The CDR3 runs to 14 residues. Germline CDR1 is SGHRS and CDR2 is YFSETQ. The CDR3: CASSLVGTSNEQYF. DNA of the CDR3: TGCGCCAGCAGCTTGGTCGGGACTAGCAACGAGCAGTACTTC. The entire variable domain, with the rest obtained from reference TRBV5-1 and TRBJ2-7, is as follows: KAGVTQTPRYLIKTRGQQVTLSCSPISGHRSVSWYQQTPGQGLQFLFEYFSETQRNKGNFPGRFSGRQFSNSRSEMNVSTLELGDSALYLCASSLVGTSNEQYFGPGTRLTVT.

This chain joins TRBV7-8 and TRBJ1-3; unclear D gene. The germline CDR1 and CDR2 sequences are SGHVS and FQNEAQ. This CDR3 region has 13 residues. The ends were cut back, 1 base at V and 8 bases at J, with 9 bases in the middle. CDR3 region: CASSLDVGDTIYF. DNA of the CDR3: TGTGCCAGCAGCTTAGATGTGGGAGACACCATATATTTT.

The V and J genes are TRBV27 and TRBJ1-5; unclear D gene. Trimming pared 5 bases from V and 0 bases from J, leaving 8 bases between. Germline loops: CDR1 MNHEY, CDR2 SMNVEV (reference sequence). The CDR3 loop spans 14 amino acids. CDR3: CASSPIASNQPQHF. For the CDR3, the DNA is TGTGCCAGCAGTCCGATAGCTAGCAATCAGCCCCAGCATTTT.

This chain joins TRBV30 and TRBJ1-6; no definite D call. V lost 5 bases, J lost 3 bases, and 14 bases lay in between. CDR3 length: 15 amino acids. Germline-derived CDR1 and CDR2 are GTSNPN and SVGIG (reference sequence). CDR3 in DNA: TGTGCCTGGGCCCCTCAGTCCCTCTATAATTCACCCCTCCACTTT. It yields the protein CAWAPQSLYNSPLHF.

CDR3 protein: CASIYLRGNEQFF. CDR3 sequence (DNA): TGTGCCAGCATCTACCTGAGGGGCAATGAGCAGTTCTTC. The chain has TRBV6-5 and TRBJ2-1, with D perhaps being TRBD1 or TRBD2 (5 bases each). The germline gives CDR1 MNHEY, CDR2 SVGAGI. The CDR3 extends over 13 amino acids. Trimming stripped 7 bases from V and 6 bases from J, with 13 bases between.